These T cell receptor beta chains were read from a single sample in a study of T cell responses to AZD1222 COVID-19 vaccine. Sequencing used immunoSEQ multiplex PCR; TCRdb keeps in-frame clones, though not all of them. The sample has about 150,000 clones, roughly 90% seen once. This sample comprised peripheral blood, obtained 28 days after the second AZD1222 dose. The receptors here all came from an adult who received the AZD1222 COVID-19 vaccine. Both conserved end residues are part of each CDR3. A D gene is named only where the DNA matches it firmly. Size values are once, few and many counts, or a class for expanded clones, and some rows have none.

CDR3 DNA: TGTGCCAGCAGTTTATTCACTAGCGGGAGTCGCAATGAGCAGTTCTTC
CDR3 protein: CASSLFTSGSRNEQFF
CDR3 length: 16
J gene: TRBJ2-1
V gene: TRBV28
D gene: TRBD2
clone size: .

CDR3 DNA: TGTGCCAGCAGCCAAGCGAGGGGCGAAAAACTGTTTTTT
CDR3 protein: CASSQARGEKLFF
CDR3 length: 13
J gene: TRBJ1-4
V gene: TRBV14
D gene: .
clone size: .

CDR3 DNA: TGTGCCAGCAGCCACTACGGGACTGGGTCCTACGAGCAGTACTTC
CDR3 protein: CASSHYGTGSYEQYF
CDR3 length: 15
J gene: TRBJ2-7
V gene: TRBV7-8
D gene: .
clone size: .

CDR3 DNA: TGTGCCAGCAGCTTGGTTGTCAATGAGCAGTTCTTC
CDR3 protein: CASSLVVNEQFF
CDR3 length: 12
J gene: TRBJ2-1
V gene: TRBV7-2
D gene: .
clone size: .

CDR3 DNA: TGTGCCAGCAGTTTATTGGGGGGGCTGAACACTGAAGCTTTCTTT
CDR3 protein: CASSLLGGLNTEAFF
CDR3 length: 15
J gene: TRBJ1-1
V gene: TRBV27
D gene: .
clone size: once

CDR3 DNA: TGTGCCAGCAGCCCCCTTTCTAGCGGGGGGGACAATGAGCAGTTCTTC
CDR3 protein: CASSPLSSGGDNEQFF
CDR3 length: 16
J gene: TRBJ2-1
V gene: TRBV9
D gene: TRBD2
clone size: .

CDR3 DNA: TGTGCCAGCAGTTTAGGGCTAGAGCAGTACTTC
CDR3 protein: CASSLGLEQYF
CDR3 length: 11
J gene: TRBJ2-7
V gene: TRBV12-3/TRBV12-4
D gene: .
clone size: .

CDR3 DNA: TGTGCCAGCTCCCTCACTAGCGGTGTAGACTCTGGGGCCAACGTCCTGACTTTC
CDR3 protein: CASSLTSGVDSGANVLTF
CDR3 length: 18
J gene: TRBJ2-6
V gene: TRBV18
D gene: TRBD2
clone size: .

CDR3 DNA: TGTGCCAGCAGGAGCGGGCGCTACAATGAGCAGTTCTTC
CDR3 protein: CASRSGRYNEQFF
CDR3 length: 13
J gene: TRBJ2-1
V gene: TRBV2
D gene: .
clone size: .

CDR3 DNA: TGTGCCAGCAGTTACTCTGGAGGGAGGACCGGGGAGCTGTTTTTT
CDR3 protein: CASSYSGGRTGELFF
CDR3 length: 15
J gene: TRBJ2-2
V gene: TRBV6-5
D gene: .
clone size: .

CDR3 DNA: TGTGCCAGCACCCTACCCCGGACAGGAACCGGGGAGCTGTTTTTT
CDR3 protein: CASTLPRTGTGELFF
CDR3 length: 15
J gene: TRBJ2-2
V gene: TRBV6-5
D gene: TRBD1
clone size: .

CDR3 DNA: TGTGCCAGCAGCCAAGATTTACAGACGAACACCGGGGAGCTGTTTTTT
CDR3 protein: CASSQDLQTNTGELFF
CDR3 length: 16
J gene: TRBJ2-2
V gene: TRBV3-1/TRBV3-2
D gene: .
clone size: .

CDR3 DNA: TGTGCCAGCGTCGCCAGAGGGGAGAGAAACACCATATATTTT
CDR3 protein: CASVARGERNTIYF
CDR3 length: 14
J gene: TRBJ1-3
V gene: TRBV3-1/TRBV3-2
D gene: .
clone size: .

CDR3 DNA: TGTGCCAGCAGTTTAGGACAACAGGACCTTTATGGCTACACCTTC
CDR3 protein: CASSLGQQDLYGYTF
CDR3 length: 15
J gene: TRBJ1-2
V gene: TRBV27
D gene: .
clone size: .

CDR3 DNA: TGTGCCAGCAGTTTGGCACCCTACAGGGAGCGGCATTTT
CDR3 protein: CASSLAPYRERHF
CDR3 length: 13
J gene: TRBJ1-5
V gene: TRBV27
D gene: .
clone size: .

CDR3 DNA: TGTGCCACCAGCAGAGATCTTCCGGAGACCCAGTACTTC
CDR3 protein: CATSRDLPETQYF
CDR3 length: 13
J gene: TRBJ2-5
V gene: TRBV15
D gene: .
clone size: once

CDR3 DNA: TGTGCCAGCAGCGTAGCGATGGGCCCTAACTATGGCTACACCTTC
CDR3 protein: CASSVAMGPNYGYTF
CDR3 length: 15
J gene: TRBJ1-2
V gene: TRBV9
D gene: .
clone size: .

CDR3 DNA: TGCGCCAGCAGCCAAGATCATGTGCAGAACACCGGGGAGCTGTTTTTT
CDR3 protein: CASSQDHVQNTGELFF
CDR3 length: 16
J gene: TRBJ2-2
V gene: TRBV4-1
D gene: .
clone size: once

CDR3 DNA: TGTGCCAGCTCAATTGGGCGGACTAATGAAAAACTGTTTTTT
CDR3 protein: CASSIGRTNEKLFF
CDR3 length: 14
J gene: TRBJ1-4
V gene: TRBV18
D gene: .
clone size: .

CDR3 DNA: TGCAGCGCACCGGTCTACAATGAGCAGTTCTTC
CDR3 protein: CSAPVYNEQFF
CDR3 length: 11
J gene: TRBJ2-1
V gene: TRBV20-1
D gene: .
clone size: .

CDR3 DNA: TGTGCCAGCAGCTTAAACCTTGCAGGGCAGTACTTC
CDR3 protein: CASSLNLAGQYF
CDR3 length: 12
J gene: TRBJ2-7
V gene: TRBV5-6
D gene: .
clone size: .

CDR3 DNA: TGTGCCAGCAGCCAAACGCCTAGTACGGGTTATAATTCACCCCTCCACTTT
CDR3 protein: CASSQTPSTGYNSPLHF
CDR3 length: 17
J gene: TRBJ1-6
V gene: TRBV3-1/TRBV3-2
D gene: .
clone size: .

CDR3 DNA: TGTGCCAGCAGCCTAGGATTTGGCGGGATCACTGAAGCTTTCTTT
CDR3 protein: CASSLGFGGITEAFF
CDR3 length: 15
J gene: TRBJ1-1
V gene: TRBV4-2
D gene: .
clone size: .

CDR3 DNA: TGTGCCAGCAGTTTGACTAGCGGGAACCCAGATACGCAGTATTTT
CDR3 protein: CASSLTSGNPDTQYF
CDR3 length: 15
J gene: TRBJ2-3
V gene: TRBV2
D gene: TRBD2
clone size: .

CDR3 DNA: TGTGCCAGCAGAGGACGGGGTCCCCACCAAGGGGGGAGCACCTACGAGCAGTACTTC
CDR3 protein: CASRGRGPHQGGSTYEQYF
CDR3 length: 19
J gene: TRBJ2-7
V gene: TRBV28
D gene: .
clone size: .

CDR3 DNA: TGTGCCACCAGTGGAAAGGCAGGGGGGATCGAGCAGTACTTC
CDR3 protein: CATSGKAGGIEQYF
CDR3 length: 14
J gene: TRBJ2-7
V gene: TRBV24-1
D gene: .
clone size: .

CDR3 DNA: TGTGCCAGCAGCATGCGGGAGACAGATACGCAGTATTTT
CDR3 protein: CASSMRETDTQYF
CDR3 length: 13
J gene: TRBJ2-3
V gene: TRBV5-4
D gene: TRBD2
clone size: .